This T cell receptor (beta chain) derives from a study of cytomegalovirus exposure and HLA in healthy donors. Overall study results and limits: Researchers catalogued about 150 TCR beta chains as cytomegalovirus-associated. Reports showed the classifier diagnosing cytomegalovirus status with high specificity and sensitivity. Common viral pathogens seemed to be connected with several of the most significant clusters, according to a later analysis.

The CDR3 runs to 13 residues. Per the germline V gene, CDR1 is MRHNA and CDR2 is SNTAGT. The V gene lost 8 bases and the J gene lost 3 bases, with 11 bases spanning the gap. Amplification used 60 Vbeta primers and 13 Jbeta primers. Method: immunoSEQ multiplex PCR; TCRdb's copy keeps in-frame clones and lacks some. The data contain some 130,000 clones, around 77% of them singletons. Donors had nominal health at sampling but likely had unrecorded immune exposures. Notes on this clone: What it recognizes is unknown.

The clonotype originates from a male donor in good health and CMV-seropositive. Material for sequencing was PBMCs. This chain links TRBV6-4 with TRBJ2-1; D might be TRBD1 or TRBD2, each matching 5 bases. CDR3 region: CASRGGVYNEQFF. The DNA for the CDR3 is TGTGCCAGCCGTGGGGGAGTCTACAATGAGCAGTTCTTC.